This passage covers 8 T cell receptor beta chains from one sample sequenced in a study of blood T cell repertoires in COVID-19. The assay was immunoSEQ multiplex PCR, and TCRdb's table has in-frame clones only and misses some. The sample yields some 74,000 clones, 80% seen once. The sequencing input was peripheral blood. Receptors originate from a human donor in a cohort sampled during active COVID-19.

This clone was seen a handful of times. V is TRBV19 and J is TRBJ1-1; D gene unclear. The germline V gene has CDR1 LNHDA and CDR2 SQIVND (reference sequence). With 5 bases removed from V and 1 base from J, the gap between germline ends came to 8 bases. The CDR3 is 13 residues long. The CDR3 nucleotides read TGTGCCAGTAGTGACACAAGGAACACTGAAGCTTTCTTT. Amino acid sequence: CASSDTRNTEAFF.

The chain is built from TRBV6-1 and TRBJ2-7; 8 bases map to TRBD2. Germline V gene data show CDR1 as MNHNS and CDR2 as SASEGT. V trimming: 3 bases; J trimming: 2 bases; junction bases outside the gene matches: 6. The CDR3 contains 15 residues. The CDR3 DNA reads TGTGCCAGCAGTGAGGGGCGGGGGGCCGCCTACGAGCAGTACTTC. Translated: CASSEGRGAAYEQYF.

The sample holds a few counts of this clone. V usage is TRBV6-5 and J usage is TRBJ1-1; 10 bases line up with TRBD1. V trimming: 4 bases; J trimming: 0 bases; junction bases outside the gene matches: 2. CDR1 and CDR2 from the germline V gene are MNHEY and SVGAGI. This CDR3 region has 15 residues. CDR3 protein: CASSFGTGVNTEAFF. In DNA, the CDR3 is TGTGCCAGCAGTTTTGGGACAGGGGTGAACACTGAAGCTTTCTTT.

V is TRBV5-6 and J is TRBJ2-1; TRBD1 matches at 8 bases. This CDR3 is built from 12 residues. The junction had 4 bases not matched to a gene; V was cut back by 4 bases and J by 10 bases. The germline gives CDR1 SGHDT, CDR2 YYEEEE. CDR3 region: CASSRTGREQFF. The CDR3 DNA reads TGTGCCAGCAGCCGGACAGGGCGGGAGCAGTTCTTC.

CDR3 nucleotide sequence: TGCGCCAGCAGGGGCGGACAGGGGCTTTACCACGAGCAGTACTTC. Protein sequence: CASRGGQGLYHEQYF. This sequence joins TRBV5-1 and TRBJ2-7; 9 bases fit TRBD1. With V trimmed by 5 bases and J by 5 bases, 11 bases remained unmatched. The germline gives CDR1 SGHRS, CDR2 YFSETQ. The CDR3 covers 15 residues.

In its sample, this clone was seen a few times. The V and J genes are TRBV11-1 and TRBJ2-3, with 9 nucleotides matching TRBD2. Trimming at V came to 4 bases and at J to 6 bases, leaving 5 bases not matched to a gene. CDR3 length: 14 residues. Germline V gives CDR1 SGHAT, CDR2 FQDESV (reference sequence). In nucleotides, the CDR3 is TGTGCCAGCAGCTCAGGACTAGCGTCGGATACGCAGTATTTT. It specifies CASSSGLASDTQYF.

This clone has only one observation. The genes are TRBV5-1 and TRBJ1-1, with 9 bases aligning to TRBD1. Per germline, CDR1 SGHRS and CDR2 YFSETQ. V lost 2 bases and J lost 6; bases outside the gene matches: 5. The CDR3 runs to 14 residues. The CDR3 nucleotides are TGCGCCAGCAGCTTCGCACAGGGGGCCGCTGAAGCTTTCTTT. Amino acid sequence: CASSFAQGAAEAFF. The full variable domain, in which reference TRBV5-1 and TRBJ1-1 provide the parts outside the CDR3, is KAGVTQTPRYLIKTRGQQVTLSCSPISGHRSVSWYQQTPGQGLQFLFEYFSETQRNKGNFPGRFSGRQFSNSRSEMNVSTLELGDSALYLCASSFAQGAAEAFFGQGTRLTVV.

The chain combines TRBV5-6 with TRBJ2-5; TRBD2 might be the D (6 bases). CDR3 length equals 15 residues. CDR1 and CDR2 (germline): SGHDT, YYEEEE. The V and J ends lost 2 bases and 10 bases respectively, with 21 bases between them. DNA for the CDR3: TGTGCCAGCAGCTTCCCCCAGCGGACCGGAGGGGACCAGTACTTC. Amino acids: CASSFPQRTGGDQYF. Complete variable domain (other parts from reference TRBV5-6 and TRBJ2-5): DAGVTQSPTHLIKTRGQQVTLRCSPKSGHDTVSWYQQALGQGPQFIFQYYEEEERQRGNFPDRFSGHQFPNYSSELNVNALLLGDSALYLCASSFPQRTGGDQYFGPGTRLLVL.